This T cell receptor (beta chain) was retrieved from a study of response to subunit inactivated influenza vaccine. Study-wide results and caveats: The authors suggested that few new T cells are recruited per seasonal influenza vaccination.

One entry per CDR3 protein results from TCRdb running MiXCR on the RT-PCR reads. The data contain about 570,000 distinct CDR3 sequences, about an eighth of them singletons. On this clonotype: Its specificity is unknown.

This specimen was PBMCs from blood, taken on the day of vaccination. The origin of this receptor is a man between 50 and 59 years old who received an inactivated influenza vaccine.

CDR3 in DNA: TGTGCCACCAGCAGAGACAGGGAAGGCGCTGGAAACACCATATATTTT. This codes for CATSRDREGAGNTIYF. The chain recombines TRBV15 with TRBJ1-3, with TRBD1 as a possible D gene (5 bases). Germline CDR1 and CDR2: LNHNV and YYDKDF (reference sequence). Deletions cut 0 bases from V and 2 bases from J, with 11 bases between. The CDR3 is 16 residues long.